This T cell receptor (beta chain) was captured in a study of molecular identifiers for immune sequencing clone quantification. Using its own MiXCR run on the PCR reads, TCRdb lists one record per CDR3 protein. Of more than 70,000 distinct CDR3 sequences in the sample, 21% are singletons; the top ten hold 0.8% to 1.2%. Germline-derived CDR1 and CDR2 are MNHEY and SMNVEV (reference sequence). V lost 7 bases and J 7 bases, leaving 13 bases between the germline ends. This CDR3 has 12 residues. The clonotype comes from a human donor in good health. Some libraries in this study had Jurkat cell RNA spiked in. Sequencing used naive CD8+ T cells from blood, with Jurkat cell RNA spiked in. The sample's subset: FACS-sorted CD8+CD4-CCR7+CD45RA+ naive T cells. The V and J genes are TRBV27 and TRBJ1-1; D unclear. The CDR3 reads CASTGEMGEAFF. CDR3 sequence (DNA): TGTGCCAGCACGGGAGAGATGGGTGAAGCTTTCTTT.